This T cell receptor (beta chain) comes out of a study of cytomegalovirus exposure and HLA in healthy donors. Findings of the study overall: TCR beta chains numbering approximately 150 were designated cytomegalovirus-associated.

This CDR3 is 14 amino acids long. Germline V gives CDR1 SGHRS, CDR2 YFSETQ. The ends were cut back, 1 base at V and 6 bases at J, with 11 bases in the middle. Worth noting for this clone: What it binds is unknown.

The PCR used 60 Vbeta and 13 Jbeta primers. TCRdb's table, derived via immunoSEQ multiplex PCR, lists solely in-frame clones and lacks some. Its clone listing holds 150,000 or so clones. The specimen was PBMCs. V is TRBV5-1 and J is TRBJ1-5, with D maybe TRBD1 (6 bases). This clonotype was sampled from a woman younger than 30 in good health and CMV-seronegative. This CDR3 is CASSLSAGAQPQHF. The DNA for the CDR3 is TGCGCCAGCAGCTTGAGCGCGGGGGCTCAGCCCCAGCATTTT.